This passage covers 19 T cell receptor beta chains from one sample sequenced in a study of response to subunit inactivated influenza vaccine. TCRdb reprocessed the RT-PCR reads via MiXCR and lists one record per CDR3 protein. The sample contains 550,000 to 800,000 distinct CDR3 sequences, 15% to 18% of which appear only once. Sequenced here: PBMCs from blood, sampled roughly 13 days after vaccination. The receptors originated from a man aged 50 to 60 who received an inactivated influenza vaccine.

This clonotype has only a few counts. The junction departs from the called germline gene at one end, perhaps through a read error. CDR3 DNA: TGTGCCAGCAGGCTTACCGGGACTAGGAGCAGTCAGTTC. This encodes CASRLTGTRSSQF. This rearrangement joins TRBV12-3 or TRBV12-4 to TRBJ2-1; 8 positions agree with TRBD2. CDR3 size: 13 residues.

This clonotype has more than one count but fewer than ten. The chain uses TRBV2 and TRBJ2-2; D is perhaps TRBD2 (6 bases). The V and J ends lost 6 bases and 2 bases respectively, with 13 bases between them. CDR1 SNHLY and CDR2 FYNNEI come from the germline V gene. The CDR3 has 15 residues. The CDR3 sequence is CASRPLATNTGELFF. CDR3 sequence (DNA): TGTGCCAGCAGACCTCTAGCGACAAACACCGGGGAGCTGTTTTTT.

The V gene is TRBV5-1, the J gene TRBJ2-1; TRBD2 agrees at 7 bases. Germline loops: CDR1 SGHRS, CDR2 YFSETQ. The length of the CDR3 is 14 residues. V was pared by 0 bases and J by 7 bases, with 4 bases of the junction left unmatched. The CDR3 here is CASSLEAGWNEQFF. The DNA of the CDR3 is TGCGCCAGCAGCTTGGAAGCGGGGTGGAATGAGCAGTTCTTC.

This clonotype appeared a few times. The chain combines TRBV11-2 with TRBJ2-5, with 9 bases lining up with TRBD1. CDR3 length: 17 amino acids. After removal of 4 bases from V and 2 bases from J, the junction contained 11 bases not matched to a gene. CDR1 and CDR2 (germline): SGHAT, FQNNGV. CDR3 residues: CASSSLRGTGNQETQYF. As DNA, the CDR3 is TGTGCCAGCAGCTCCCTTCGGGGGACAGGGAATCAAGAGACCCAGTACTTC.

This clonotype was detected many times. The chain recombines TRBV12-3 or TRBV12-4 with TRBJ2-3; D is unclear. Trimming shortened V by 6 bases and J by 6 bases, and 10 bases separated the two germline ends. The CDR3 is made up of 12 amino acids. The CDR3: CASSLFVDTQYF. CDR3 coding DNA: TGTGCCAGCAGCCTATTCGTGGATACGCAGTATTTT.

The rearrangement links TRBV27 to TRBJ2-3; D is ambiguous. V shed 1 base and J shed 4 bases, with 9 bases lying between them. Germline V gene sequence: CDR1 MNHEY, CDR2 SMNVEV (reference sequence). This CDR3 region has 14 residues. Here the CDR3 DNA reads TGTGCCAGCAGTTTATTGGGGATGCCAGATACGCAGTATTTT. Protein product: CASSLLGMPDTQYF.

The genes are TRBV5-6 and TRBJ1-2; 9 bases are a match to TRBD1. This CDR3 is 14 amino acids long. With 3 bases clipped from V and 8 bases from J, the junction kept 8 bases outside the gene matches. Germline CDR1 and CDR2: SGHDT and YYEEEE. The CDR3 DNA follows: TGTGCCAGCAGCTCCGGGACAGGGATGGACGGCTACACCTTC. It is translated as CASSSGTGMDGYTF.

This clonotype was recorded a few times. The V gene is TRBV11-1, the J gene TRBJ2-2; D might be TRBD2 (5 bases). The germline CDR1 and CDR2 sequences are SGHAT and FQDESV (reference sequence). This CDR3 has 18 residues. Trimming removed 3 bases at V and 0 bases at J, with 17 bases between. CDR3 bases: TGTGCCAGCAGCTTCGAGCGGCAAAGCCCCGCGAACACCGGGGAGCTGTTTTTT. Translating it yields CASSFERQSPANTGELFF. Variable domain in full (rest from reference TRBV11-1 and TRBJ2-2): EAEVAQSPRYKITEKSQAVAFWCDPISGHATLYWYRQILGQGPELLVQFQDESVVDDSQLPKDRFSAERLKGVDSTLKIQPAELGDSAMYLCASSFERQSPANTGELFFGEGSRLTVL.

This clonotype was seen a few times. The chain joins TRBV19 to TRBJ2-1; D is unresolved. V lost 6 bases, J lost 0 bases, and 9 bases lay in between. The germline V gene encodes CDR1 LNHDA and CDR2 SQIVND (reference sequence). This CDR3 spans 14 amino acids. The CDR3 coding sequence is TGTGCCAGTAGCTCCAGTTACTCCTACAATGAGCAGTTCTTC. It codes for CASSSSYSYNEQFF.

V and J are TRBV5-1 and TRBJ2-7; D may be TRBD1 or TRBD2 (5 bases each). The CDR3 extends over 16 amino acids. The V gene's germline CDR1 is SGHRS and CDR2 YFSETQ. Between the trimmed V and J ends, which lost 4 bases and 4 bases, there was a span of 21 bases. The CDR3 spells CASSGGLGTRLYEQYF. As DNA, the CDR3 is TGCGCCAGCAGCGGGGGTCTTGGGACCCGGCTTTACGAGCAGTACTTC.

This clonotype was seen only a few times. The rearrangement links TRBV7-9 to TRBJ1-6; no firm D call. V was pared by 5 bases and J by 6 bases, with 8 bases between. CDR3 length: 13 residues. Germline V gene data show CDR1 as SEHNR and CDR2 as FQNEAQ (reference sequence). CDR3 bases: TGTGCCAGCAGCCCCCCCGGTAATTCACCCCTCCACTTT. This sequence encodes CASSPPGNSPLHF. The full variable domain, completed using reference TRBV7-9 and TRBJ1-6, is DTGVSQNPRHKITKRGQNVTFRCDPISEHNRLYWYRQTLGQGPEFLTYFQNEAQLEKSRLLSDRFSAERPKGSFSTLEIQRTEQGDSAMYLCASSPPGNSPLHFGNGTRLTVT.

This clonotype was seen a handful of times. The chain uses TRBV12-3 or TRBV12-4 and TRBJ1-2; TRBD1 aligns across 7 bases. This CDR3 contains 13 residues. The J segment lost 8 bases and the V segment lost 5 bases, leaving 8 bases of the junction unmatched. Written as DNA, the CDR3 is TGTGCCAGCAGTATAGACAGGGTTCAGGGCTACACCTTC. It translates to CASSIDRVQGYTF.

As for this clonotype: A junction boundary mismatches the germline segment, possibly from a read error. The chain combines TRBV4-1 with TRBJ2-1; perhaps TRBD1 as D (5 bases). This CDR3 is 15 amino acids long. CDR1 and CDR2 (germline): MGHRA, YSYEKL. The CDR3 sequence: CAISHRQNSYNEQFF. As DNA, the CDR3 is TGCGCCATCAGCCACCGACAGAACTCCTACAATGAGCAGTTCTTC.

The V call is TRBV6-1, the J call TRBJ2-3; 9 bases are shared with TRBD2. V dropped 2 bases and J dropped 4; count of bases not matched to a gene: 10. Per germline, CDR1 MNHNS and CDR2 SASEGT. The CDR3 length is 17 residues. The CDR3 DNA reads as TGTGCCAGCAGTGAAATCGTGGCTAGCGGGATTGCAGATACGCAGTATTTT. Translating gives CASSEIVASGIADTQYF.

This clonotype was seen a few times. The chain joins TRBV20-1 to TRBJ2-7, with D possibly being TRBD1 (5 bases). The CDR3 length is 12 residues. Looked up from germline, CDR1 is DFQATT and CDR2 is SNEGSKA (reference sequence). Trimming cost V 0 bases and J 5 bases, with 8 bases left between them. Written as DNA, the CDR3 is TGCAGTGCTAGAGATTCAGGGAACGAGCAGTACTTC. Its translation: CSARDSGNEQYF.

This clonotype was counted only a few times. The chain carries TRBV18 and TRBJ2-4, with TRBD1 identical over 10 bases. The junction had 6 bases not matched to a gene; V was cut back by 0 bases and J by 7 bases. Germline V gives CDR1 KGHSH, CDR2 LQKENI. The CDR3 is 16 amino acids. CDR3 sequence (DNA): TGTGCCAGCTCACCACCGGGACAGGGGTTGAGGAACATTCAGTACTTC. It yields the protein CASSPPGQGLRNIQYF. Drawing the rest from reference TRBV18 and TRBJ2-4, the complete variable domain is NAGVMQNPRHLVRRRGQEARLRCSPMKGHSHVYWYRQLPEEGLKFMVYLQKENIIDESGMPKERFSAEFPKEGPSILRIQQVVRGDSAAYFCASSPPGQGLRNIQYFGAGTRLSVL.

This chain connects TRBV5-5 to TRBJ2-5; no clear D gene. Germline CDR1 SGHKS, CDR2 YYEKEE (reference sequence). The CDR3 length is 13 residues. The germline V and J ends were trimmed by 2 bases and 4 bases, with 9 bases remaining between them. The CDR3 protein is CASSFWGGETQYF. CDR3 coding DNA: TGTGCCAGCAGCTTCTGGGGTGGAGAGACCCAGTACTTC.

This rearrangement joins TRBV5-1 to TRBJ2-3; D uncertain. From germline, CDR1 is SGHRS and CDR2 YFSETQ. The CDR3 length is 15 residues. Trimming cost V 1 base and J 0 bases, with 9 bases left between them. The CDR3 here is CASSLTAPSTDTQYF. CDR3 nucleotides: TGCGCCAGCAGCTTGACAGCCCCTAGCACAGATACGCAGTATTTT. The full variable domain, in which reference TRBV5-1 and TRBJ2-3 provide the parts outside the CDR3, is KAGVTQTPRYLIKTRGQQVTLSCSPISGHRSVSWYQQTPGQGLQFLFEYFSETQRNKGNFPGRFSGRQFSNSRSEMNVSTLELGDSALYLCASSLTAPSTDTQYFGPGTRLTVL.

This clonotype showed up just a few times. The V and J genes are TRBV15 and TRBJ2-1; 7 nucleotides align to TRBD2. The CDR3 length is 15 residues. Germline-derived CDR1 and CDR2 are LNHNV and YYDKDF (reference sequence). Trimming took 4 bases from V and 2 from J; bases not matched to a gene: 5. The CDR3 nucleotides read TGTGCCACCAGCACCCGACTAGCACCCTACAATGAGCAGTTCTTC. It translates to CATSTRLAPYNEQFF.